The 31 T cell receptor beta chains in this list originate from one sample, sequenced in a study of shared clonotypes between healthy human individuals. TCRdb's table, derived via immunoSEQ multiplex PCR, lists solely in-frame clones and lacks some. The table records millions of clones, around 96% of them present only once. Cells designated naive CD8 were CD45RO-negative and were positively selected for CCR7, with terminally differentiated effector memory CD45RA+ cells excluded. Sequencing used naive CD8+ T cells sorted from blood. These receptors were obtained from a man younger than 35 in good health.

The chain has TRBV7-3 and TRBJ1-5; unclear D gene. The V end was cut by 5 bases, the J end by 2 bases, with 19 bases between. The CDR3 loop spans 17 amino acids. The V gene's germline CDR1 is SGHTA and CDR2 FQGTGA. The CDR3 here is CASSPRARLRGNQPQHF. The CDR3 bases are TGTGCCAGCAGCCCAAGGGCCCGGCTACGGGGCAATCAGCCCCAGCATTTT. The full variable domain, its missing parts supplied by reference TRBV7-3 and TRBJ1-5, is GAGVSQTPSNKVTEKGKYVELRCDPISGHTALYWYRQSLGQGPEFLIYFQGTGAADDSGLPNDRFFAVRPEGSVSTLKIQRTERGDSAVYLCASSPRARLRGNQPQHFGDGTRLSIL.

This chain links TRBV11-2 with TRBJ2-7; no reliable D call. V was pared by 9 bases and J by 1 base, with 10 bases between. The CDR3 has 12 residues. Germline V CDR1 and CDR2: SGHAT, FQNNGV. CDR3 DNA sequence: TGTGCCAGGCTCGGCAGATCCTACGAGCAGTACTTC. Protein: CARLGRSYEQYF.

This rearrangement joins TRBV10-3 to TRBJ2-3; no firm D call. Between the trimmed V and J ends, which lost 0 bases and 2 bases, there was a span of 9 bases. The CDR3 has 15 amino acids. Looked up from germline, CDR1 is ENHRY and CDR2 is SYGVKD. CDR3 bases: TGTGCCATCAGTGAGTCGTCAGGACCCACAGATACGCAGTATTTT. Translating it yields CAISESSGPTDTQYF.

The V call is TRBV7-8, the J call TRBJ2-7; D might be TRBD1 or TRBD2, each matching 5 bases. V lost 5 bases and J lost 1, with 18 bases in between. CDR1 and CDR2 from the germline V gene are SGHVS and FQNEAQ. The CDR3 is 16 amino acids. CDR3 region: CASSLKTGTVSYEQYF. CDR3 nucleotide sequence: TGTGCCAGCAGCCTGAAAACCGGGACCGTATCCTACGAGCAGTACTTC.

Regarding this clone: This same CDR3 is encoded by further DNA sequences in the sample. The CDR3 reads CASSPGYNEQFF. For the CDR3, the DNA is TGTGCCAGCAGTCCGGGTTACAATGAGCAGTTCTTC. This chain uses TRBV6-5 with TRBJ2-1; D gene uncertain. The CDR3 extends over 12 amino acids. Trimming pared 5 bases from V and 4 bases from J, leaving 6 bases between. From germline, CDR1 is MNHEY and CDR2 SVGAGI.

The gene calls are TRBV2 and TRBJ2-1; 7 nucleotides align to TRBD2. CDR1 is SNHLY, CDR2 FYNNEI, per germline. Trimming cost V 4 bases and J 8 bases; bases outside gene matches: 8. The CDR3 extends over 14 amino acids. The CDR3 region has the DNA TGTGCCAGCAGTGCGTGGGCGGGGGAGGATGAGCAGTTCTTC. As protein: CASSAWAGEDEQFF. Drawing the rest from reference TRBV2 and TRBJ2-1, the complete variable domain is EPEVTQTPSHQVTQMGQEVILRCVPISNHLYFYWYRQILGQKVEFLVSFYNNEISEKSEIFDDQFSVERPDGSNFTLKIRSTKLEDSAMYFCASSAWAGEDEQFFGPGTRLTVL.

This chain joins TRBV9 and TRBJ1-2; D ambiguous. V was cut by 3 bases and J by 4 bases, with 10 bases left in between. The germline CDR1 and CDR2 sequences are SGDLS and YYNGEE. This CDR3 spans 13 amino acids. The CDR3 sequence: CASSGEAGYGYTF. The CDR3 DNA is TGTGCCAGCAGCGGGGAGGCGGGCTATGGCTACACCTTC. Drawing the rest from reference TRBV9 and TRBJ1-2, the complete variable domain is DSGVTQTPKHLITATGQRVTLRCSPRSGDLSVYWYQQSLDQGLQFLIQYYNGEERAKGNILERFSAQQFPDLHSELNLSSLELGDSALYFCASSGEAGYGYTFGSGTRLTVV.

V is TRBV29-1 and J is TRBJ2-5; D unresolved. The CDR3 length is 17 residues. Germline V gene data show CDR1 as SQVTM and CDR2 as ANQGSEA. V dropped 0 bases and J dropped 1 base, with 18 bases sitting between them. In nucleotides, the CDR3 is TGCAGCGTTGAAGATCCGGGCCGGGTCGCGCCCCAAGAGACCCAGTACTTC. It translates to CSVEDPGRVAPQETQYF.

The chain carries TRBV7-3 and TRBJ2-3, with a tentative D call TRBD2 (7 bases). The CDR3 is made up of 14 amino acids. The germline CDR1 and CDR2 sequences are SGHTA and FQGTGA. V was trimmed by 5 bases and J by 2 bases, leaving 11 bases between them. The CDR3 DNA reads TGTGCCAGCAGCGAAGGGGGGGACACAGATACGCAGTATTTT. Encoded protein: CASSEGGDTDTQYF. The variable domain in full, with the rest retrieved from reference TRBV7-3 and TRBJ2-3, is GAGVSQTPSNKVTEKGKYVELRCDPISGHTALYWYRQSLGQGPEFLIYFQGTGAADDSGLPNDRFFAVRPEGSVSTLKIQRTERGDSAVYLCASSEGGDTDTQYFGPGTRLTVL.

The chain is built from TRBV19 and TRBJ2-7, with a tentative D call TRBD1 (6 bases). Germline CDR1 LNHDA, CDR2 SQIVND (reference sequence). The CDR3 has 13 residues. V dropped 5 bases and J dropped 4 bases, with 12 bases sitting between them. CDR3 amino acids: CASSLGGWYEQYF. The CDR3 DNA reads TGTGCCAGTAGTCTAGGGGGTTGGTACGAGCAGTACTTC.

V usage is TRBV27 and J usage is TRBJ2-7; TRBD1 aligns across 11 bases. The CDR3 contains 14 residues. Germline V CDR1 and CDR2: MNHEY, SMNVEV (reference sequence). The ends lost 6 bases at V and 5 bases at J; junction bases unmatched: 6. The CDR3 nucleotides are TGTGCCAGCAGCCGGACAGGGGGCGGACACGAGCAGTACTTC. It specifies CASSRTGGGHEQYF.

The CDR3 spells CASSLELFSVSAQYF. The CDR3 nucleotides are TGTGCCAGCAGCTTAGAGTTGTTCTCCGTGAGTGCGCAGTATTTT. The J gene is TRBJ2-3, the V gene TRBV11-2; D is undetermined. The germline CDR1 and CDR2 sequences are SGHAT and FQNNGV. Trimming removed 0 bases at V and 10 bases at J, with 17 bases between. CDR3 length: 15 amino acids.

The J gene is TRBJ2-2, the V gene TRBV13, with D tentatively TRBD1 (6 bases). Trimming cost V 6 bases and J 4 bases, with 15 bases left between them. CDR1 PRHDT and CDR2 FYEKMQ come from the germline V gene (reference sequence). The CDR3 covers 15 residues. The CDR3 sequence is CASRLQGVGTGELFF. The CDR3 DNA sequence: TGTGCCAGCAGACTACAGGGAGTCGGCACCGGGGAGCTGTTTTTT.

The chain has TRBV25-1 and TRBJ1-2; D gene ambiguous. The CDR3 contains 11 residues. The germline V and J ends were trimmed by 3 bases and 8 bases, with 7 bases remaining between them. Germline CDR1 MGHDK, CDR2 SYGVNS. The CDR3 sequence is CASSDPLGYTF. The CDR3 nucleotides are TGTGCCAGCAGTGACCCTCTCGGCTACACCTTC.

The gene calls are TRBV28 and TRBJ2-1, with 10 bases aligning to TRBD1. The CDR3 sequence is 15 residues long. The ends lost 7 bases at V and 2 bases at J; junction bases unmatched: 5. CDR1 and CDR2 (germline): MDHEN, SYDVKM. The CDR3 sequence is CASTLGQGAYNEQFF. The CDR3 DNA sequence: TGTGCCAGCACCCTAGGACAGGGGGCCTACAATGAGCAGTTCTTC.

The chain combines TRBV30 with TRBJ2-7, with a tentative D call TRBD1 (6 bases). V dropped 4 bases and J dropped 2 bases, with 12 bases sitting between them. CDR1 is GTSNPN, CDR2 SVGIG, per germline (reference sequence). The CDR3 is 13 residues long. The CDR3 DNA follows: TGTGCCTGGAAAGACAGGTCAACCTACGAGCAGTACTTC. Protein: CAWKDRSTYEQYF.

CDR3 DNA sequence: TGTGCCAGCAGTCCCGAATTCCGGAGCGGGAGGCTGTACAATGAGCAGTTCTTC. Translated: CASSPEFRSGRLYNEQFF. The chain couples TRBV6-4 to TRBJ2-1; 9 bases match TRBD2. V shed 5 bases and J 4 bases; nucleotides not matched to a gene: 15. The CDR3 contains 18 residues. Per germline, CDR1 MRHNA and CDR2 SNTAGT.

The V gene is TRBV5-6, the J gene TRBJ2-5; D remains unclear. Trimming cost V 0 bases and J 0 bases, with 6 bases left between them. The CDR3 is 14 amino acids. The germline gives CDR1 SGHDT, CDR2 YYEEEE. CDR3 sequence reads: CASSLEGYQETQYF. The CDR3 region has the DNA TGTGCCAGCAGCTTGGAAGGGTACCAAGAGACCCAGTACTTC.

CDR3 in amino acids: CSVEASGPSGANVLTF. The CDR3 coding sequence is TGCAGCGTTGAAGCCAGCGGGCCCTCTGGGGCCAACGTCCTGACTTTC. The V and J genes are TRBV29-1 and TRBJ2-6, with D maybe TRBD2 (6 bases). Between the trimmed V and J ends, which lost 1 base and 0 bases, there was a span of 10 bases. Germline assignment: CDR1 SQVTM and CDR2 ANQGSEA. The CDR3 runs 16 residues.

This clone was observed a single time. The chain uses TRBV6-6 and TRBJ1-1; perhaps TRBD1 as D (5 bases). This CDR3 spans 14 amino acids. Germline V gene data show CDR1 as MNHNY and CDR2 as SVGAGI (reference sequence). The V and J ends lost 4 bases and 2 bases respectively, with 11 bases between them. The CDR3 DNA is TGTGCCAGCAGTTCGACAGTGGCCAACACTGAAGCTTTCTTT. It codes for CASSSTVANTEAFF.

V gene TRBV30 combines with J gene TRBJ2-4; either TRBD1 or TRBD2 may fit D (5 bases each). Germline V gene lookup returns CDR1 GTSNPN and CDR2 SVGIG (reference sequence). This CDR3 is 16 amino acids long. V gave up 0 bases and J gave up 2 bases, with 14 bases separating them. The CDR3 reads CAWSVKAGRTKNIQYF. In DNA form, the CDR3 reads TGTGCCTGGAGTGTAAAGGCAGGGAGAACCAAAAACATTCAGTACTTC.

The gene calls are TRBV30 and TRBJ1-1; 8 bases agree with TRBD1. Germline V gene lookup returns CDR1 GTSNPN and CDR2 SVGIG (reference sequence). V lost 7 bases to trimming and J lost 4 bases; unmatched junction nucleotides: 2. This CDR3 comprises 11 residues. CDR3 protein: CAYTGGTEAFF. Written as DNA, the CDR3 is TGTGCCTACACAGGGGGCACTGAAGCTTTCTTT.

This chain connects TRBV11-2 to TRBJ1-6, with no clear D. CDR1 and CDR2 (germline): SGHAT, FQNNGV. The CDR3 covers 12 residues. Trimming took 6 bases from V and 7 from J, leaving 7 bases between them. CDR3 loop: CASSPGNSPLHF. The CDR3 nucleotides are TGTGCCAGCAGTCCGGGGAATTCACCCCTCCACTTT.

The chain employs TRBV6-6 and TRBJ2-1; no firm D call. Looked up from germline, CDR1 is MNHNY and CDR2 is SVGAGI (reference sequence). V was shortened by 0 bases and J by 4 bases, with 13 bases between the two germline ends. There are 16 residues in the CDR3. CDR3 in DNA: TGTGCCAGCAGTTACTCGATGCGGTTGGAGTACAATGAGCAGTTCTTC. Protein product: CASSYSMRLEYNEQFF.

The V gene is TRBV4-2, the J gene TRBJ1-1, with unresolved D. Germline V gene data show CDR1 as LGHNA and CDR2 as YNFKEQ. V was cut by 0 bases and J by 8 bases, with 10 bases left in between. This CDR3 spans 13 amino acids. Here the CDR3 reads CASSQEGTGEAFF. The CDR3 region has the DNA TGTGCCAGCAGCCAAGAGGGAACGGGGGAAGCTTTCTTT.

This clone is a singleton in its sample. V gene TRBV7-6 combines with J gene TRBJ2-7, with 8 bases matching TRBD1. Germline V lookup: CDR1 SGHVS, CDR2 FNYEAQ. The length of the CDR3 is 15 residues. Unmatched junction bases numbered 6, after V lost 5 bases and J lost 0 bases. CDR3 sequence reads: CASSRGQGSSYEQYF. As DNA, the CDR3 is TGTGCCAGCAGCCGTGGACAGGGAAGCTCCTACGAGCAGTACTTC.

The CDR3 spells CASSRTGLDQPQHF. The CDR3 coding sequence is TGTGCCAGCAGCCGGACAGGGCTTGATCAGCCCCAGCATTTT. The chain combines TRBV6-1 with TRBJ1-5, with 8 positions matching TRBD1. The junction had 6 bases not matched to a gene; V was cut back by 6 bases and J by 5 bases. This CDR3 is built from 14 residues. Germline CDR1 MNHNS, CDR2 SASEGT.

As to this clone: Other DNA sequences of this sample code for an identical CDR3. The chain uses TRBV27 and TRBJ2-2; no firm D call. V lost 4 bases and J lost 2, with 5 bases in between. The CDR3 totals 13 residues. Germline CDR1 MNHEY, CDR2 SMNVEV (reference sequence). The CDR3 loop is CASSSGNTGELFF. Written as DNA, the CDR3 is TGTGCCAGCAGTTCCGGTAACACCGGGGAGCTGTTTTTT.

This rearrangement joins TRBV5-1 to TRBJ2-1, with 10 bases fitting TRBD2. Trimming cost V 0 bases and J 8 bases; bases outside gene matches: 8. The germline gives CDR1 SGHRS, CDR2 YFSETQ. The CDR3 spans 16 residues. CDR3 bases: TGCGCCAGCAGCTTGGGCCTAGCGGGAGACATGGATGAGCAGTTCTTC. This encodes CASSLGLAGDMDEQFF.

V and J are TRBV7-2 and TRBJ2-1, with D unresolved. Trimming left V 5 bases short and J 0 bases short, with 11 bases between. Germline V gives CDR1 SGHTA, CDR2 FQGNSA. This CDR3 has 15 amino acids. The CDR3 DNA reads TGTGCCAGCAGCGGCGATGAAAGCTCCTACAATGAGCAGTTCTTC. This translates into CASSGDESSYNEQFF.

The chain has TRBV5-6 and TRBJ1-1; D remains ambiguous. The V gene's germline CDR1 is SGHDT and CDR2 YYEEEE. The CDR3 extends over 14 amino acids. Trimming cost V 1 base and J 0 bases, with 7 bases left between them. This chain's CDR3 is CASSLTELNTEAFF. The CDR3, as DNA: TGTGCCAGCAGCTTGACAGAACTGAACACTGAAGCTTTCTTT.